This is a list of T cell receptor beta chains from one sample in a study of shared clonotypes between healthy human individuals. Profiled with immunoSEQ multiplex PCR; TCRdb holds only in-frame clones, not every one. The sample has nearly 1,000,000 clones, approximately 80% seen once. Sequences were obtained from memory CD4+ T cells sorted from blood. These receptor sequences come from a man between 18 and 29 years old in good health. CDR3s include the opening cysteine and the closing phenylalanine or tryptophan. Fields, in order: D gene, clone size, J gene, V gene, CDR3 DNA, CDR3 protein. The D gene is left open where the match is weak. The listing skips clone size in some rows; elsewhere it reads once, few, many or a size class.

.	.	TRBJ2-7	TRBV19	TGTGCCAGTAGTATCGAGGGGGGCTCCTCCCCCTACGAGCAGTACTTC	CASSIEGGSSPYEQYF
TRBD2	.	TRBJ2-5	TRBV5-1	TGCGCCAGCAGCTTGGCGGGGGAGGGGACCCAGTACTTC	CASSLAGEGTQYF
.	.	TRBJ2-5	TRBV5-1	TGCGCCAGCAGCTCGGGACCTTCTCAAGAGACCCAGTACTTC	CASSSGPSQETQYF
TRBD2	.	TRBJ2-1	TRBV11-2	TGTGCCAGCAGCTTAGCGGGACTAATCAATGAGCAGTTCTTC	CASSLAGLINEQFF
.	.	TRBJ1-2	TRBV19	TGTGCCAGCCAATGGACAGCAAAGTCCTATGGCTACACCTTC	CASQWTAKSYGYTF
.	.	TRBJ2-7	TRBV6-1	TGTGCCAGCAGGGCCCTTATTTTCCACGAGCAGTACTTC	CASRALIFHEQYF
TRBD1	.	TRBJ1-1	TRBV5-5	TGTGCCAGCAGCCCGAGACAGGGAACGGAAGCTTTCTTT	CASSPRQGTEAFF
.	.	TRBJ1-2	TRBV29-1	TGCAGCGTTTCGACAACAGGCTATGGCTACACCTTC	CSVSTTGYGYTF
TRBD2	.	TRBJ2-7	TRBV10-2	TGCGCCAGCAAACTGACTAGCGGGGGCTACGAGCAGTACTTC	CASKLTSGGYEQYF
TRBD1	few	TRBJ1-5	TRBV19	TGTGCCAGTACCACGGGACAGGGGAAACAGCCCCAGCATTTT	CASTTGQGKQPQHF
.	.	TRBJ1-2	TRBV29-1	TGCAGCGTTGCCCCTCGGCTGGCTAGGGGCAAAGGTGGCTACACCTTC	CSVAPRLARGKGGYTF
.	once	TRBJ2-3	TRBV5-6	TGTGCCAGCAGCTTGTCCAGAGACACAGATACGCAGTATTTT	CASSLSRDTDTQYF
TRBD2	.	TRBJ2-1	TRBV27	TGTGCCAGCAGTCTCGTTGCCAGCGGGAGATCGTACAATGAGCAGTTCTTC	CASSLVASGRSYNEQFF
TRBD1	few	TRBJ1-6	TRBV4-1	TGCGCCAGCAGCCATCATGACAGGGGGCGCGGTTCACCCCTCCACTTT	CASSHHDRGRGSPLHF
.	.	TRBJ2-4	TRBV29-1	TGCAGCGGATGGGGGGCGGACATTCAGTACTTC	CSGWGADIQYF
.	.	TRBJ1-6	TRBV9	TGTGCCAGCAGCGTCAATCGCGGTAATTCACCCCTCCACTTT	CASSVNRGNSPLHF
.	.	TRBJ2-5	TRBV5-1	TGCGCCAGCAGCTTGGCCGGAGGGGGAGCGTCTAGGCAGACCCAGTACTTC	CASSLAGGGASRQTQYF
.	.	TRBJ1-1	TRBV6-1	TGTGCCAGCAGTGAAAGGGCAGGGATCACTGAAGCTTTCTTT	CASSERAGITEAFF
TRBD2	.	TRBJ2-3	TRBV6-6	TGTGCCAGCAGTTATGCTAGCGGATCTAGCACAGATACGCAGTATTTT	CASSYASGSSTDTQYF
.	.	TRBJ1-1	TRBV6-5	TGTGCCAGCAGACCCCGACAGGACTTGAAAGCTTTCTTT	CASRPRQDLKAFF
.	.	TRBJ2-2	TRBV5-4	TGTGCCAGCAGTAGACAGGACACCGGGGAGCTGTTTTTT	CASSRQDTGELFF
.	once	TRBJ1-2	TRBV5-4	TGTGCCAGCAGCTTGGCCGGGCAGGGTCGGGATGGCTACACCTTC	CASSLAGQGRDGYTF
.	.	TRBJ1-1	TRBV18	TGTGCCAGCTCACCACCGAACTCAAGGCAGGGGAACACTGAAGCTTTCTTT	CASSPPNSRQGNTEAFF
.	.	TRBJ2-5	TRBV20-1	TGCAGTGCTACACAAGAGACCCAGTACTTC	CSATQETQYF
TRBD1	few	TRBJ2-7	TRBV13	TGTGCCAGCAGCAGATCAGGGGGCTACGAGCAGTACTTC	CASSRSGGYEQYF
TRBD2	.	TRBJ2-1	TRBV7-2	TGTGCCAGCAGCCATCCTAGCGGCTCCTACAATGAGCAGTTCTTC	CASSHPSGSYNEQFF
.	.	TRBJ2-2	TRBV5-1	TGCGCCAGCAGGGACGGCGGGACCGGGGAGCTGTTTTTT	CASRDGGTGELFF
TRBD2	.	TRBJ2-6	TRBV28	TGTGCCAGCAGGCCGAGGGGACTACCACCTCACCTATCTCTGGGGGCCAACGTCCTGACTTTC	CASRPRGLPPHLSLGANVLTF
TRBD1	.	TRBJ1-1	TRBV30	TGTGCCTGGACGGACAGGGTGAACACTGAAGCTTTCTTT	CAWTDRVNTEAFF
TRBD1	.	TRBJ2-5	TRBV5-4	TGTGCCAGCAGCTTCTCACAGGGGCGGGAGACCCAGTACTTC	CASSFSQGRETQYF
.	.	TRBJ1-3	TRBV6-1	TGTGCCAGCAGTGAAGGGACACCTGGAAACACCATATATTTT	CASSEGTPGNTIYF
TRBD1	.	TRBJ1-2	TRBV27	TGTGCCACCGCCGGCCCAGGGGGCCTTGGCTACACCTTC	CATAGPGGLGYTF
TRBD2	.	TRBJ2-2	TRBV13	TGTGCCAGCCGCATAGCGGGCGACACCGGGGAGCTGTTTTTT	CASRIAGDTGELFF
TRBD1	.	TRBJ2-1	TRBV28	TGTGCCAGCAGGGGGACAGATTACGGTGAGCAGTTCTTC	CASRGTDYGEQFF
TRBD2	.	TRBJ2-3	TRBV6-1	TGTGCCAGCAGTGAAGAATTAGCGGGGTGGAAAGATACGCAGTATTTT	CASSEELAGWKDTQYF
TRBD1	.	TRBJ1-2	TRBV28	TGTGCCAGCAGTCTCCCCGGGACAGGGAACTATGGCTACACCTTC	CASSLPGTGNYGYTF
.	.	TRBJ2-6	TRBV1	TGCACCAGCAGCCAAGGGGCCTCTGGGGCCAACGTCCTGACTTTC	CTSSQGASGANVLTF
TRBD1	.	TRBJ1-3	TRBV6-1	TGTGCCAGCAGTGGTTATGGACAGGGAGGAAACACCATATATTTT	CASSGYGQGGNTIYF
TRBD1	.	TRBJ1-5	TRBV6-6	TGTGCCAGCAGTTACGGCCAGGGGGTTCAGCCCCAGCATTTT	CASSYGQGVQPQHF
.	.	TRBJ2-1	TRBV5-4	TGTGCCAGCAGCTTGGGGTCTGCATCGTCTTACAATGAGCAGTTCTTC	CASSLGSASSYNEQFF
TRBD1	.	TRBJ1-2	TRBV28	TGTGCCAGCATGCCAGGGGGTACGGTTGGCTACACCTTC	CASMPGGTVGYTF